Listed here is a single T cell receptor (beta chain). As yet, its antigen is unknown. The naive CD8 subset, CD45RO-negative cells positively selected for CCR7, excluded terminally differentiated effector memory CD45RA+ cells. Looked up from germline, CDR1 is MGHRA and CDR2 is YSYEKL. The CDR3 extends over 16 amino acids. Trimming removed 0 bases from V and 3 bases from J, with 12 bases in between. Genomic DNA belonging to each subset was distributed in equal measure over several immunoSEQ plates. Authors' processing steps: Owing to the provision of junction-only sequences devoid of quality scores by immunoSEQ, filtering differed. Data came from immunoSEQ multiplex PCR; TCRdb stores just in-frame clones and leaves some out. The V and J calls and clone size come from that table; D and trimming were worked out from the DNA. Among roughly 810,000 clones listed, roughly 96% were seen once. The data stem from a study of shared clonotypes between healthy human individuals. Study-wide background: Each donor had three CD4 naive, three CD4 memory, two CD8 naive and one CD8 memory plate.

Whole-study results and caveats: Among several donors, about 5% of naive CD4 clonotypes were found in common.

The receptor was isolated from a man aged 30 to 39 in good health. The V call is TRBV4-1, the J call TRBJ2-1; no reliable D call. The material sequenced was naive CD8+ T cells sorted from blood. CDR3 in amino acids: CASSQDLAAYYNEQFF. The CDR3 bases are TGCGCCAGCAGCCAAGATCTGGCTGCATACTACAATGAGCAGTTCTTC.